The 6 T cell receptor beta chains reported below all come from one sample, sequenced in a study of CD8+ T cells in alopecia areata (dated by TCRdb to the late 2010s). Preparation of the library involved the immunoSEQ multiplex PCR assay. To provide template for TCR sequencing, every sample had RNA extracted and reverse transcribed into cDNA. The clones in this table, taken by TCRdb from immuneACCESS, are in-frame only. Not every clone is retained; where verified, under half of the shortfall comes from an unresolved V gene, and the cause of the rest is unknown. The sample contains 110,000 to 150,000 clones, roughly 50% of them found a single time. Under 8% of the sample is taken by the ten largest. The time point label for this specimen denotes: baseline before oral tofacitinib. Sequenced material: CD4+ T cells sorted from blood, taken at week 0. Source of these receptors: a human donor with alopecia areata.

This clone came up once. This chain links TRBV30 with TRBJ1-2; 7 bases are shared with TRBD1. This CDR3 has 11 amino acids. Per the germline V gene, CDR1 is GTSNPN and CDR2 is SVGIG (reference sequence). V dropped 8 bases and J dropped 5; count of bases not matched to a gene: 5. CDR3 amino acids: CAGGQAYGYTF. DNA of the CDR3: TGTGCCGGAGGACAGGCGTATGGCTACACCTTC.

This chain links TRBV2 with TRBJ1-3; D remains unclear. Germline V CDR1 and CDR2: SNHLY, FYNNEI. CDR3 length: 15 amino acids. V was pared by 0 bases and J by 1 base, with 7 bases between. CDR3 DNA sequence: TGTGCCAGCAGTGAAGCGCTGAGGTCTGGAAACACCATATATTTT. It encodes CASSEALRSGNTIYF.

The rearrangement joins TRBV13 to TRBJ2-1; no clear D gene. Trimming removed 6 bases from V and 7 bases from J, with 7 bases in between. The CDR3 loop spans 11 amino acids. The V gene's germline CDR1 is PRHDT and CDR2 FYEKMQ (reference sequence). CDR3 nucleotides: TGTGCCAGCAGGGCGGCGAATGAGCAGTTCTTC. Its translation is CASRAANEQFF.

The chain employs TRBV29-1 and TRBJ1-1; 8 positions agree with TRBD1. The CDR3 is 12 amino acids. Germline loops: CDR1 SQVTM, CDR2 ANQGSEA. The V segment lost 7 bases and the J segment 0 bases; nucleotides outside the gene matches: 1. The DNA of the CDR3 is TGCAGCGGGACAGGGCTGAACACTGAAGCTTTCTTT. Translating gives CSGTGLNTEAFF.

CDR3 loop: CAISEGRGTDTQYF. DNA for the CDR3: TGTGCCATCAGTGAAGGGCGGGGAACAGATACGCAGTATTTT. The chain employs TRBV10-3 and TRBJ2-3, with a tentative D call TRBD2 (6 bases). V gave up 3 bases and J gave up 3 bases, with 10 bases separating them. Germline CDR1 is ENHRY and CDR2 is SYGVKD. This CDR3 contains 14 residues.

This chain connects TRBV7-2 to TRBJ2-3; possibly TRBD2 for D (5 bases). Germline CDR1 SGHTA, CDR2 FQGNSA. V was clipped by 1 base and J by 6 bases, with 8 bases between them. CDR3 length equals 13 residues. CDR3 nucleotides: TGTGCCAGCAGCTTAGTGAGGGAGGATACGCAGTATTTT. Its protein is CASSLVREDTQYF.